A selection of T cell receptor beta chains follows, all from one sample in a study of breast tumors, draining lymph nodes, adjacent tissues. One entry per CDR3 protein results from TCRdb running MiXCR on the multiplex PCR reads. This table holds approximately 250,000 distinct CDR3 sequences, around 35% found once. The sample was axillary lymph node tissue. All receptors come from a female donor with breast cancer. Some clones in this sample may be carry-over from other donors' samples. Both conserved end residues are part of each CDR3. A D gene is named only where the DNA matches it firmly. Where a row states a size, it is once, few, many or the class of an expanded clone; other rows omit it.

- TRBJ2-5 TRBV12-3/TRBV12-4 - CASSFRRGAGQETQYF TGTGCCAGCAGTTTCCGGAGGGGAGCAGGGCAAGAGACCCAGTACTTC
- TRBJ2-2 TRBV5-4 TRBD1 CASSLGQGPVAGELFF TGTGCCAGCAGCTTGGGACAGGGGCCGGTTGCCGGGGAGCTGTTTTTT
many TRBJ2-5 TRBV20-1 - CSARQIAGGETQYF TGCAGTGCTAGACAGATCGCCGGGGGAGAGACCCAGTACTTC
many TRBJ1-4 TRBV29-1 - CSVMGGPTNEKLFF TGCAGCGTTATGGGGGGGCCAACTAATGAAAAACTGTTTTTT
few TRBJ2-1 TRBV6-1 - CASSAAYWGYNEQFF TGTGCCAGCAGCGCGGCCTATTGGGGGTACAATGAGCAGTTCTTC
many TRBJ2-7 TRBV12-3/TRBV12-4 TRBD2 CATGTSGSYEQYF TGTGCCACAGGGACTAGCGGCTCCTACGAGCAGTACTTC
many TRBJ2-7 TRBV5-1 TRBD2 CASSLSGRAVHEQYF TGCGCCAGCAGCCTTAGCGGGAGGGCCGTCCACGAGCAGTACTTC
few TRBJ2-5 TRBV6-1 TRBD1 CASSQGPGGKTQYF TGTGCCAGCAGTCAAGGGCCAGGGGGCAAAACCCAGTACTTC
many TRBJ2-1 TRBV30 - CASTRGDEQFF TGTGCCTCAACCAGGGGTGATGAGCAGTTCTTC
many TRBJ2-5 TRBV13 - CASSLPRETQYF TGTGCCAGCAGCTTACCGAGGGAGACCCAGTACTTC
many TRBJ2-7 TRBV5-6 TRBD1 CASSPGTEFIYEQYF TGTGCCAGCAGCCCCGGGACAGAATTCATCTACGAGCAGTACTTC
many TRBJ2-3 TRBV2 TRBD2 CASSVGPGGNTQYF TGTGCCAGCAGTGTGGGCCCGGGAGGAAATACGCAGTATTTT
- TRBJ2-7 TRBV2 TRBD1 CASRQQGANEQYF TGTGCCAGCAGGCAACAGGGGGCCAACGAGCAGTACTTC
many TRBJ2-3 TRBV30 - CAWSSINSNTQYF TGTGCCTGGAGTTCGATTAACTCGAATACGCAGTATTTT
many TRBJ1-3 TRBV11-2 - CASSLLGSGNTIYF TGTGCCAGCAGCTTACTAGGGAGCGGAAACACCATATATTTT
many TRBJ2-5 TRBV18 TRBD2 CASSSLAGGPQETQYF TGTGCCAGCTCATCCTTAGCGGGGGGGCCACAAGAGACCCAGTACTTC
- TRBJ2-7 TRBV11-3 - CASSYRSYEQYF TGTGCCAGCAGCTACCGTTCTTACGAGCAGTACTTC
- TRBJ2-3 TRBV7-9 TRBD1 CASSTSTGGSTDTQYF TGTGCCAGCAGCACCTCGACAGGGGGAAGCACAGATACGCAGTATTTT
many TRBJ2-7 TRBV5-1 - CASSFQAASYEQYF TGCGCCAGCAGCTTCCAAGCGGCCTCCTACGAGCAGTACTTC
- TRBJ2-7 TRBV9 - CASSVAGLEDEQYF TGTGCCAGCAGCGTAGCCGGTCTGGAGGACGAGCAGTACTTC
few TRBJ1-2 TRBV10-3 TRBD1 CAITGTGAEKGYGYTF TGTGCCATCACCGGGACAGGGGCCGAAAAGGGCTATGGCTACACCTTC
many TRBJ2-3 TRBV20-1 TRBD2 CSARAVSGGADTQYF TGCAGTGCTAGAGCCGTTAGCGGGGGGGCAGATACGCAGTATTTT
many TRBJ2-3 TRBV12-3/TRBV12-4 TRBD1 CASSSQDRGSTDTQYF TGTGCCAGCAGTTCGCAGGACAGGGGAAGCACAGATACGCAGTATTTT
- TRBJ1-3 TRBV2 - CASSVRRLGNTIYF TGTGCCAGCAGTGTGCGGAGGCTCGGAAACACCATATATTTT
many TRBJ2-7 TRBV19 - CASSIKGNGYEQYF TGTGCCAGTAGTATAAAGGGGAATGGGTACGAGCAGTACTTC
many TRBJ2-2 TRBV7-6 - CASSPHTGELFF TGTGCCAGCAGCCCTCACACCGGGGAGCTGTTTTTT
- TRBJ2-7 TRBV10-2 TRBD2 CASSPTSGSNEQYF TGCGCCAGCAGTCCGACTAGCGGGAGTAACGAGCAGTACTTC
- TRBJ2-7 TRBV6-5 - CASSPYRGPSYEQYF TGTGCCAGCAGTCCCTATAGAGGTCCCTCCTACGAGCAGTACTTC
many TRBJ2-1 TRBV6-6 TRBD2 CASSYTSGRPEQFF TGTGCCAGCAGTTATACTAGCGGGAGACCTGAGCAGTTCTTC
many TRBJ1-6 TRBV2 TRBD1 CASSETDTRGSPLHF TGTGCCAGCAGTGAAACAGACACCAGGGGGTCACCCCTCCACTTT
many TRBJ1-3 TRBV5-6 - CASSFRVSGNTIYF TGTGCCAGCAGCTTCAGGGTATCGGGAAACACCATATATTTT
many TRBJ1-4 TRBV19 TRBD1 CASSQLQDRADEKLFF TGTGCCAGTAGTCAGTTACAGGACAGGGCGGATGAAAAACTGTTTTTT
few TRBJ2-2 TRBV5-5 - CASSYHGVRGTGELFF TGTGCCAGCAGTTATCACGGCGTTCGGGGCACCGGGGAGCTGTTTTTT
- TRBJ2-1 TRBV13 - CASSLSLVGEQFF TGTGCCAGCAGCTTAAGCTTGGTAGGGGAGCAGTTCTTC
- TRBJ2-7 TRBV7-2 TRBD1 CASSLYRSGTGAQYF TGTGCCAGCAGCTTATACAGATCCGGGACAGGTGCGCAGTACTTC
many TRBJ1-2 TRBV20-1 TRBD1 CSARGGEGANFYGYTF TGCAGTGCTAGAGGAGGGGAGGGGGCGAACTTCTATGGCTACACCTTC
many TRBJ1-2 TRBV19 - CASSAREVNYGYTF TGTGCCAGTAGTGCCAGGGAAGTGAACTATGGCTACACCTTC
- TRBJ2-3 TRBV2 - CASSLLSLLTDTQYF TGTGCCAGCAGTTTATTGAGTTTGCTTACAGATACGCAGTATTTT
- TRBJ2-1 TRBV5-8 TRBD2 CASSLGTSGSDEQFF TGTGCCAGCAGCTTAGGGACTAGCGGGAGTGATGAGCAGTTCTTC
many TRBJ2-5 TRBV5-1 TRBD2 CASSRRLASGETQYF TGCGCCAGCAGCCGTCGACTAGCGTCCGGGGAGACCCAGTACTTC
- TRBJ2-5 TRBV7-2 TRBD2 CASSLGGGRGSETQYF TGTGCCAGCAGCTTAGGGGGCGGGAGGGGTTCAGAGACCCAGTACTTC
many TRBJ1-6 TRBV3-1 - CASSRSGALAPLHF TGTGCCAGCAGCCGCTCGGGGGCCCTGGCGCCCCTCCACTTT
few TRBJ1-1 TRBV19 - CASSIWGQREAFF TGTGCCAGTAGTATATGGGGGCAGCGTGAAGCTTTCTTT
- TRBJ2-5 TRBV5-1 - CASSDGQGGETQYF TGCGCCAGCAGTGATGGACAGGGAGGGGAGACCCAGTACTTC
many TRBJ2-3 TRBV11-3 - CASSSNVSDTQYF TGTGCCAGCAGCTCCAACGTTTCAGATACGCAGTATTTT
- TRBJ1-5 TRBV14 TRBD1 CASSQNLGQGNQPQHF TGTGCCAGCAGCCAAAACCTTGGACAGGGCAATCAGCCCCAGCATTTT
- TRBJ2-3 TRBV20-1 TRBD1 CSAKGQGNTDTQYF TGCAGTGCGAAAGGACAGGGGAACACAGATACGCAGTATTTT
- TRBJ1-1 TRBV5-6 - CASRLTNLNTEAFF TGTGCCAGCAGGCTGACCAACTTGAACACTGAAGCTTTCTTT
- TRBJ2-5 TRBV29-1 TRBD2 CSVALAGGPGETQYF TGCAGCGTCGCACTAGCGGGAGGGCCAGGAGAGACCCAGTACTTC
many TRBJ2-7 TRBV20-1 TRBD2 CSARLLAGVYSYEQYF TGCAGTGCTAGGCTTTTAGCGGGGGTCTACTCCTACGAGCAGTACTTC
- TRBJ1-2 TRBV27 - CASSQTLEGVSGYTF TGTGCCAGCAGCCAAACCTTGGAAGGGGTCAGTGGCTACACCTTC
many TRBJ1-6 TRBV6-1 - CASSEAWGAGNSPLHF TGTGCCAGCAGTGAAGCATGGGGGGCTGGGAATTCACCCCTCCACTTT
many TRBJ1-6 TRBV4-1 - CASSQHVAGSSPLHF TGCGCCAGCAGCCAACACGTTGCAGGGAGTTCACCCCTCCACTTT
many TRBJ2-7 TRBV7-8 - CASSFSLASYPNPEQYF TGTGCCAGCAGCTTTTCGCTAGCGAGTTACCCCAATCCCGAGCAGTACTTC
many TRBJ2-5 TRBV10-2 TRBD2 CASNERGFETQYF TGCGCCAGCAATGAGCGGGGGTTCGAGACCCAGTACTTC
many TRBJ2-1 TRBV20-1 - CSARPGPYNEQFF TGCAGTGCTAGACCGGGACCTTACAATGAGCAGTTCTTC
- TRBJ2-5 TRBV5-1 TRBD2 CASSPIGLARQETQYF TGCGCCAGCAGCCCCATCGGACTAGCGCGTCAAGAGACCCAGTACTTC
many TRBJ2-5 TRBV20-1 - CSAHRVETQYF TGCAGTGCTCACAGGGTTGAGACCCAGTACTTC